Presented here are 28 T cell receptor beta chains from one specimen sequenced in a study of blood T cell repertoires in COVID-19. Data came from immunoSEQ multiplex PCR; TCRdb stores just in-frame clones and leaves some out. The data show 75,000 to 90,000 clones, less than 90% seen once. The specimen sequenced was peripheral blood. The source is a human donor in a cohort sampled during active COVID-19.

The V and J genes are TRBV5-4 and TRBJ2-3; 9 positions agree with TRBD1. The V segment lost 0 bases and the J segment 2 bases; nucleotides outside the gene matches: 10. The CDR3 consists of 18 residues. Germline V gene data show CDR1 as SGHNT and CDR2 as YYREEE (reference sequence). Here the CDR3 reads CASSLVGTGMGFTDTQYF. CDR3 in DNA: TGTGCCAGCAGCTTGGTGGGGACAGGGATGGGGTTCACAGATACGCAGTATTTT.

V and J are TRBV5-8 and TRBJ2-1; D uncertain. Trimming took off 0 bases at V and 7 bases at J, with 5 bases between the two ends. Germline CDR1 SGHTS, CDR2 YDEGEE. CDR3 size: 12 residues. The CDR3 nucleotides read TGTGCCAGCAGCTTGGAACTAAATGAGCAGTTCTTC. Amino acid sequence: CASSLELNEQFF. The variable domain in full, completed from reference TRBV5-8 and TRBJ2-1, reads EAGVTQSPTHLIKTRGQQATLRCSPISGHTSVYWYQQALGLGLQFLLWYDEGEERNRGNFPPRFSGRQFPNYSSELNVNALELEDSALYLCASSLELNEQFFGPGTRLTVL.

This chain joins TRBV7-8 and TRBJ2-6; TRBD1 might be the D (5 bases). This CDR3 has 16 amino acids. Germline V gene data show CDR1 as SGHVS and CDR2 as FQNEAQ. Trimming took off 6 bases at V and 0 bases at J, with 12 bases between the two ends. The CDR3 sequence: CASRPPGNSGANVLTF. As DNA, the CDR3 is TGTGCCAGCAGACCTCCAGGGAACTCTGGGGCCAACGTCCTGACTTTC.

The chain links TRBV12-3 or TRBV12-4 to TRBJ1-2; D gene unclear. This CDR3 has 12 amino acids. Between the trimmed V and J ends, which lost 3 bases and 4 bases, there was a span of 6 bases. CDR3 sequence: CASSFRSYGYTF. The CDR3 DNA follows: TGTGCCAGCAGTTTCCGTTCCTATGGCTACACCTTC.

The chain recombines TRBV7-2 with TRBJ2-2; 10 bases are shared with TRBD1. The CDR3 length is 16 residues. CDR1 and CDR2 from the germline V gene are SGHTA and FQGNSA. Trimming took 5 bases from V and 6 from J; bases not matched to a gene: 9. In DNA form, the CDR3 reads TGTGCCAGCAGCAAACGGGACAGGGGTTTTCCCGGGGAGCTGTTTTTT. This codes for CASSKRDRGFPGELFF.

The rearrangement joins TRBV6-6 to TRBJ2-7; 7 bases fit TRBD1. V gave up 10 bases and J gave up 3 bases; unmatched junction bases: 3. Germline values: CDR1 MNHNY, CDR2 SVGAGI (reference sequence). The CDR3 is made up of 11 amino acids. CDR3 residues: CATYRGYEQYF. CDR3 sequence (DNA): TGTGCCACCTACAGGGGCTACGAGCAGTACTTC.

The rearrangement links TRBV18 to TRBJ1-5; no firm D call. V was trimmed by 6 bases and J by 1 base, leaving 10 bases between them. Germline V gene data show CDR1 as KGHSH and CDR2 as LQKENI. This CDR3 is built from 14 residues. The CDR3 loop is CASSGRESNQPQHF. The CDR3 bases are TGTGCCAGCTCGGGGAGAGAAAGCAATCAGCCCCAGCATTTT.

This chain links TRBV27 with TRBJ2-7, with D perhaps TRBD1 (6 bases). In germline, CDR1 is MNHEY, CDR2 SMNVEV (reference sequence). Trimming cost V 4 bases and J 3 bases, with 19 bases left between them. This CDR3 has 16 amino acids. The CDR3: CASSWGRLGSIYEQYF. The CDR3 nucleotides read TGTGCCAGCAGTTGGGGGCGGCTCGGAAGCATCTACGAGCAGTACTTC.

The rearrangement uses TRBV30 and TRBJ2-7, with a possible D match to TRBD2 (6 bases). The V end lost 1 base, the J end lost 7 bases, and 8 bases lay between the germline ends. This CDR3 contains 11 residues. Germline V lookup: CDR1 GTSNPN, CDR2 SVGIG (reference sequence). CDR3 sequence: CAWSGGEEQYF. CDR3 nucleotide sequence: TGTGCCTGGAGTGGGGGGGAAGAGCAGTACTTC.

This clone has a single count. The J gene is TRBJ1-5, the V gene TRBV29-1; possible D gene TRBD1, 6 bases. This CDR3 contains 14 residues. The germline V gene has CDR1 SQVTM and CDR2 ANQGSEA. Trimming cost V 4 bases and J 1 base, with 11 bases left between them. CDR3 region: CSVALGASNQPQHF. The CDR3, as DNA: TGCAGCGTTGCATTGGGGGCCAGCAATCAGCCCCAGCATTTT.

This clone was detected a few times. The chain links TRBV2 to TRBJ2-5; maybe TRBD1 (6 bases). This CDR3 has 16 residues. The V and J ends lost 4 bases and 5 bases respectively, with 20 bases between them. In germline, CDR1 is SNHLY, CDR2 FYNNEI. This CDR3 is CASSVGGVQGAETQYF. The CDR3 DNA sequence: TGTGCCAGCAGTGTGGGCGGCGTACAGGGTGCTGAGACCCAGTACTTC.

This chain links TRBV28 with TRBJ2-1, with 14 nucleotides matching TRBD2. This CDR3 is built from 18 residues. V shed 5 bases, J shed 4 bases, and the junction held 10 bases outside the gene matches. Germline CDR1 is MDHEN and CDR2 is SYDVKM. The CDR3 here is CASSPSGLAGGIYNEQFF. CDR3 coding DNA: TGTGCCAGCAGTCCCTCCGGACTAGCGGGGGGAATTTACAATGAGCAGTTCTTC. The full variable domain, rest sourced from reference TRBV28 and TRBJ2-1, is DVKVTQSSRYLVKRTGEKVFLECVQDMDHENMFWYRQDPGLGLRLIYFSYDVKMKEKGDIPEGYSVSREKKERFSLILESASTNQTSMYLCASSPSGLAGGIYNEQFFGPGTRLTVL.

The chain links TRBV11-3 to TRBJ1-1; D possibly corresponds to TRBD1 (5 bases). Germline V CDR1 and CDR2: SGHNT, YENEEA. The ends were cut back, 1 base at V and 1 base at J, with 7 bases in the middle. CDR3 length equals 14 residues. The CDR3 loop reads CASSLAGSNTEAFF. CDR3 DNA sequence: TGTGCCAGCAGCTTAGCAGGGTCGAACACTGAAGCTTTCTTT.

The chain combines TRBV27 with TRBJ1-2; D is undetermined. The CDR3 loop spans 15 amino acids. CDR1 and CDR2 from the germline V gene are MNHEY and SMNVEV (reference sequence). With 0 bases removed from V and 6 bases from J, the gap between germline ends came to 14 bases. CDR3 sequence: CASSLSPGEIHGYTF. The CDR3 nucleotides are TGTGCCAGCAGTTTATCGCCCGGGGAGATTCATGGCTACACCTTC.

This sequence joins TRBV3-1 (or the pseudogene TRBV3-2) and TRBJ1-2; TRBD1 aligns across 9 bases. The V gene end was trimmed by 1 base and the J gene end by 8 bases; junction bases not matched to a gene: 5. Germline V gene sequence: CDR1 LGHDT, CDR2 YNNKEL (reference sequence). The CDR3 has 14 amino acids. The CDR3 sequence is CASSQGTTGGGYTF. For the CDR3, the DNA is TGTGCCAGCAGCCAAGGTACCACAGGGGGCGGCTACACCTTC.

V gene TRBV7-8 combines with J gene TRBJ2-7; 8 nucleotides align to TRBD1. Losses at the gene ends were 5 bases for V and 6 bases for J; bases not matched to a gene: 3. Germline CDR1 and CDR2: SGHVS and FQNEAQ. CDR3 length: 12 amino acids. CDR3 sequence: CASSRQGSEQYF. The CDR3 nucleotides read TGTGCCAGCAGCCGACAGGGGAGCGAGCAGTACTTC. The full variable domain, with the rest looked up from reference TRBV7-8 and TRBJ2-7, is GAGVSQSPRYKVAKRGQDVALRCDPISGHVSLFWYQQALGQGPEFLTYFQNEAQLDKSGLPSDRFFAERPEGSVSTLKIQRTQQEDSAVYLCASSRQGSEQYFGPGTRLTVT.

The chain recombines TRBV29-1 with TRBJ1-1; TRBD1 is a possible D gene (6 bases). In germline, CDR1 is SQVTM, CDR2 ANQGSEA. The V end lost 4 bases, the J end lost 5 bases, and 8 bases lay between the germline ends. The CDR3 is 11 residues long. The CDR3, as DNA: TGCAGCGTTGGCAGGGGAACTGAAGCTTTCTTT. Translation: CSVGRGTEAFF.

This chain uses TRBV11-2 with TRBJ1-2; TRBD1 aligns across 8 bases. Germline CDR1 SGHAT, CDR2 FQNNGV. V lost 3 bases and J lost 2; bases outside the gene matches: 11. The CDR3 is made up of 17 amino acids. CDR3 in amino acids: CASSLRTGQALNYGYTF. CDR3 bases: TGTGCCAGCAGCTTGCGCACGGGACAGGCCCTAAACTATGGCTACACCTTC.

The chain carries TRBV7-3 and TRBJ2-7; 9 bases align to TRBD2. CDR3 length: 15 residues. J lost 3 bases, V lost 2 bases, and 5 bases had no gene match. In germline, CDR1 is SGHTA, CDR2 FQGTGA. The CDR3 reads CASSLGLAGLYEQYF. In DNA, the CDR3 is TGTGCCAGCAGCTTAGGGCTAGCGGGACTCTACGAGCAGTACTTC. Based on the CDR3 plus reference TRBV7-3 and TRBJ2-7, the full variable domain is GAGVSQTPSNKVTEKGKYVELRCDPISGHTALYWYRQSLGQGPEFLIYFQGTGAADDSGLPNDRFFAVRPEGSVSTLKIQRTERGDSAVYLCASSLGLAGLYEQYFGPGTRLTVT.

The J gene is TRBJ1-5, the V gene TRBV7-9, with 7 bases identical to TRBD1. The CDR3 runs 16 residues. The V and J ends lost 10 bases and 5 bases, in that order; junction bases with no gene match: 17. The germline V gene encodes CDR1 SEHNR and CDR2 FQNEAQ (reference sequence). The CDR3, as DNA: TGTGCCACTGACACTTTTTCGACAGGGCCCGATCAGCCCCAGCATTTT. Amino acid sequence: CATDTFSTGPDQPQHF.

There are a few counts of this clone. The chain employs TRBV3-1 (or the pseudogene TRBV3-2) and TRBJ1-6, with 8 positions matching TRBD1. CDR1 LGHDT and CDR2 YNNKEL come from the germline V gene (reference sequence). The V and J ends lost 5 bases and 10 bases, in that order; junction bases with no gene match: 13. This CDR3 contains 16 residues. The CDR3, as DNA: TGTGCCAGCAGCTTCCGGACAGGGACGACGAGCTCACCCCTCCACTTT. It translates to CASSFRTGTTSSPLHF.

This clone was counted between two and nine times. This sequence joins TRBV5-6 and TRBJ1-2; weak D call: TRBD1 (5 bases). The CDR3 consists of 14 residues. The V end lost 9 bases, the J end lost 2 bases, and 17 bases lay between the germline ends. Per germline, CDR1 SGHDT and CDR2 YYEEEE. CDR3 residues: CATVLGAVNYGYTF. As DNA, the CDR3 is TGTGCCACCGTGCTTGGGGCGGTGAACTATGGCTACACCTTC.

This chain uses TRBV5-5 with TRBJ2-5; the D gene is possibly TRBD2 (6 bases). This CDR3 has 15 residues. Germline V CDR1 and CDR2: SGHKS, YYEKEE (reference sequence). V was clipped by 0 bases and J by 5 bases, with 14 bases between them. CDR3 protein: CASSLDGRFAETQYF. The CDR3 DNA reads TGTGCCAGCAGCTTGGATGGGAGGTTCGCGGAGACCCAGTACTTC. Based on the CDR3 plus reference TRBV5-5 and TRBJ2-5, the full variable domain is DAGVTQSPTHLIKTRGQQVTLRCSPISGHKSVSWYQQVLGQGPQFIFQYYEKEERGRGNFPDRFSARQFPNYSSELNVNALLLGDSALYLCASSLDGRFAETQYFGPGTRLLVL.

J is TRBJ2-2 and V is TRBV18; D unclear. This CDR3 is built from 13 residues. Looked up from germline, CDR1 is KGHSH and CDR2 is LQKENI. The germline V and J ends were trimmed by 3 bases and 7 bases, with 9 bases remaining between them. The DNA of the CDR3 is TGTGCCAGCTCACCTACTAACGGCGGGGAGCTGTTTTTT. Translated: CASSPTNGGELFF.

V and J are TRBV3-1 (or the pseudogene TRBV3-2) and TRBJ2-4; 8 bases are shared with TRBD1. V was pared by 4 bases and J by 7 bases, with 6 bases of the junction left unmatched. The germline V gene encodes CDR1 LGHDT and CDR2 YNNKEL (reference sequence). The length of the CDR3 is 14 residues. This CDR3 reads CASSRTGRINIQYF. The DNA for the CDR3 is TGTGCCAGCAGCCGGACAGGGAGGATTAACATTCAGTACTTC.

The rearrangement links TRBV7-9 to TRBJ2-1, with 12 bases lining up with TRBD2. The germline gives CDR1 SEHNR, CDR2 FQNEAQ (reference sequence). The CDR3 sequence is 19 residues long. The V segment lost 5 bases and the J segment 3 bases; nucleotides outside the gene matches: 14. CDR3 sequence reads: CASSGGDRLAGVLYNEQFF. Written as DNA, the CDR3 is TGTGCCAGCAGCGGCGGGGACAGACTAGCGGGAGTACTCTACAATGAGCAGTTCTTC.

The chain employs TRBV5-8 and TRBJ2-7; D is undetermined. V lost 0 bases and J 2 bases, leaving 6 bases between the germline ends. CDR3 length: 13 amino acids. CDR1 is SGHTS and CDR2 is YDEGEE in the germline V gene. This chain's CDR3 is CASSLANTYEQYF. The CDR3 DNA is TGTGCCAGCAGCTTGGCCAACACCTACGAGCAGTACTTC.

This chain links TRBV5-1 with TRBJ1-1; 7 nucleotides match TRBD1. CDR1 and CDR2 from the germline V gene are SGHRS and YFSETQ. After removal of 4 bases from V and 9 bases from J, the junction contained 12 bases not matched to a gene. The CDR3 consists of 14 residues. Here the CDR3 DNA reads TGCGCCAGCAGCGTGACAGGGTTCGCCGATAAAGCTTTCTTT. Amino acids: CASSVTGFADKAFF.